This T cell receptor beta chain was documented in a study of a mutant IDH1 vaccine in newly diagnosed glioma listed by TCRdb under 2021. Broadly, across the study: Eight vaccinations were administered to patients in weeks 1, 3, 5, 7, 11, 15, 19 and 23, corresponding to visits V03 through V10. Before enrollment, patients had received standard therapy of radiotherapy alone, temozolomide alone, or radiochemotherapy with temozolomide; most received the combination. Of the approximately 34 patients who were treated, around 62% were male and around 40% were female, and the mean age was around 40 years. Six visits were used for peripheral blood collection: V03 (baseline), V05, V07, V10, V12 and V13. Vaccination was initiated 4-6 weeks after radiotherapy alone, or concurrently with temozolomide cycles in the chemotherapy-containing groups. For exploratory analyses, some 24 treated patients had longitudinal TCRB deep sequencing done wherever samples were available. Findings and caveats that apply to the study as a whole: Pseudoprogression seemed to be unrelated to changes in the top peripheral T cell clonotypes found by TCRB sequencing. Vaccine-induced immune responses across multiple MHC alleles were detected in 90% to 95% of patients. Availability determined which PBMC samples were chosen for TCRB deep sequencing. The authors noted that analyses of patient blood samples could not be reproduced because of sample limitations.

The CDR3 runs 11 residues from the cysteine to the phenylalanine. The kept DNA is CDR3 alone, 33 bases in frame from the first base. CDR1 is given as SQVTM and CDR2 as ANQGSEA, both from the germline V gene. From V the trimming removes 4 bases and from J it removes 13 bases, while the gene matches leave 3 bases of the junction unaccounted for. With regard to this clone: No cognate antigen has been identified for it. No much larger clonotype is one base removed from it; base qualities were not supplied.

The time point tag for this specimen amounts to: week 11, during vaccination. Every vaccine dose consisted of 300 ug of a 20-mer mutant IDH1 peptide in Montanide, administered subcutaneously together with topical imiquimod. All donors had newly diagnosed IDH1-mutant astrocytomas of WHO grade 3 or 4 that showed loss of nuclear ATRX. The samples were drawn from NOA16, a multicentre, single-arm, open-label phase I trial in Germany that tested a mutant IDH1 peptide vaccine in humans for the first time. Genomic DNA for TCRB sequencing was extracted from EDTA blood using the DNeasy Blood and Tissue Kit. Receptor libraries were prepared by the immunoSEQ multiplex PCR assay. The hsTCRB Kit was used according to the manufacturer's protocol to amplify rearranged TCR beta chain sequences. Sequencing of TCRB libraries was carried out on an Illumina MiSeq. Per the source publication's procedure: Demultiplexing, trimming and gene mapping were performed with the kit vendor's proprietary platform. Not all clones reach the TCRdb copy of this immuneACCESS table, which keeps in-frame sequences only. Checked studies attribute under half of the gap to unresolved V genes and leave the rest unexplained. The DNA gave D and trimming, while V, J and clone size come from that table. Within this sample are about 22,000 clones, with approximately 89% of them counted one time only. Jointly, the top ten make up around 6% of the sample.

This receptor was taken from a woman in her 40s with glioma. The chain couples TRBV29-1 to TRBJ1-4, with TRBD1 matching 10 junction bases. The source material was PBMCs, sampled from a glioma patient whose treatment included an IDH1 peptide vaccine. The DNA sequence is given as TGCAGCGTTGGGGACAGGGGTGGACTGTTTTTT. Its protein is CSVGDRGGLFF.